This T cell receptor (beta chain) comes out of a study of blood T cell repertoires in COVID-19. J lost 3 bases, V lost 1 base, and 6 bases had no gene match. CDR1 is MGHRA and CDR2 is YSYEKL in the germline V gene. The CDR3 sequence is 17 residues long. Data came from immunoSEQ multiplex PCR; TCRdb stores just in-frame clones and leaves some out. The sample includes about 60,000 clones, 90% of them seen just once. The chain uses TRBV4-1 and TRBJ2-2; 9 bases are a match to TRBD1. Sequencing was done on a sample of peripheral blood. This receptor was identified in a human donor with active COVID-19. The donor label of this sample is uncertain. The CDR3 loop is CASSQGGRQGDTGELFF. CDR3 coding DNA: TGCGCCAGCAGCCAAGGGGGCCGACAGGGGGACACCGGGGAGCTGTTTTTT.